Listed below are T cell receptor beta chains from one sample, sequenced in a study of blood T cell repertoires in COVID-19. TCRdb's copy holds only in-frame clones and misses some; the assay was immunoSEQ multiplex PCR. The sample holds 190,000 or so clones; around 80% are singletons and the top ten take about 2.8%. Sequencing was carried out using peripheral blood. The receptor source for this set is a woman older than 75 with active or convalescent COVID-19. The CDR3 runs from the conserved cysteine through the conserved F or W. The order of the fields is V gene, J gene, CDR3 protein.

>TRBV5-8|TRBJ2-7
CASSFLVPSGTYEQYF
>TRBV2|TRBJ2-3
CASSLQGTTDTQYF
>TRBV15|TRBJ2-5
CATSRDPGGGETQYF
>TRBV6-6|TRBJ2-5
CASSYGQQETQYF
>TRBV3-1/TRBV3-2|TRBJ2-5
CASSPQVLETQYF
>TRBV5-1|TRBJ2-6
CASREGQGDFVANVLTF
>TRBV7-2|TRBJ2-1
CASSPYSNAQFF
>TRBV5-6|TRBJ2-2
CASSFPPPRDTGELFF
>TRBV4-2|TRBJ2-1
CASSQEGQSNNEQFF
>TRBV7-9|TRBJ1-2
CASSLAGRGTNGYTF
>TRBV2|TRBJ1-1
CASSVRRDRGAFF
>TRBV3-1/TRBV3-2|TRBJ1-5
CASSPATNQPQHF
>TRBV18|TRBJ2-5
CASSRGRTGLQETQYF